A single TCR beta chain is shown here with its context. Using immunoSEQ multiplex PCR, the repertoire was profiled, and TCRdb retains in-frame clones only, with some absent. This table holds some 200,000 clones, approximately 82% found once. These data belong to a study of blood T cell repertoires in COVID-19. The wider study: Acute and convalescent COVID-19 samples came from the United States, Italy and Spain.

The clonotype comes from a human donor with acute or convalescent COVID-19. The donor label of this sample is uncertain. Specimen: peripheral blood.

The CDR3 protein is CASSSLALAGQETQYF. The CDR3 DNA sequence: TGTGCCAGCAGCTCACTGGCCCTAGCGGGACAAGAGACCCAGTACTTC. V usage is TRBV5-8 and J usage is TRBJ2-5, with TRBD2 matching 9 bases. CDR1 SGHTS and CDR2 YDEGEE come from the germline V gene. The trim removed 3 bases at V and 2 bases at J, leaving 8 bases unmatched. This CDR3 is built from 16 residues. The variable domain in full, completed from reference TRBV5-8 and TRBJ2-5, reads EAGVTQSPTHLIKTRGQQATLRCSPISGHTSVYWYQQALGLGLQFLLWYDEGEERNRGNFPPRFSGRQFPNYSSELNVNALELEDSALYLCASSSLALAGQETQYFGPGTRLLVL.